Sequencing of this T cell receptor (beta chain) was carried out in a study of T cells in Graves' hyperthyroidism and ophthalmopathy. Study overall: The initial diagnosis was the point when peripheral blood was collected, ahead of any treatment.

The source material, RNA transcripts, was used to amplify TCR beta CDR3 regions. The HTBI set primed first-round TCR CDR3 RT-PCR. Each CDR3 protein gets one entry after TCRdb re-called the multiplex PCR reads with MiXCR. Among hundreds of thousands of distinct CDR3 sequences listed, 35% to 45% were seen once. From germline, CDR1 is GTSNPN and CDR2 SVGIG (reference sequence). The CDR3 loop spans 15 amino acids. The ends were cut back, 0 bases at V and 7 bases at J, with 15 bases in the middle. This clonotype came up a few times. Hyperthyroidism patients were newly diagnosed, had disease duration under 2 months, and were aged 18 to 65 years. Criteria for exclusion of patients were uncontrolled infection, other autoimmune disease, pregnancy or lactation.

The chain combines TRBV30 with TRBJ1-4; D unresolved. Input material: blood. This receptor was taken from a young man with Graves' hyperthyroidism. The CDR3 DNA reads TGTGCCTGGAGTGTACTGGGAGGGCGCGGTGAAAAACTGTTTTTT. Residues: CAWSVLGGRGEKLFF.